The following is a TCR beta chain sequence with its context. Authors' processing steps: Reference gene primer amplification in the assay estimated nucleated cell counts. Clones were read by immunoSEQ multiplex PCR, and TCRdb kept only the in-frame ones, dropping some. Clone size and V and J calls were adopted from that table, with D and trimming inferred from the DNA. The repertoire includes 250,000 to 300,000 clones, 70% to 90% of them detected once, and approximately 2% sits in the top ten. CDR1 and CDR2 (germline): MNHEY, SMNVEV (reference sequence). V shed 5 bases, J shed 5 bases, and the junction held 18 bases outside the gene matches. CDR3 length: 19 amino acids. These data are taken from a study of blood T cell repertoires in COVID-19. Study-level background: Donors in the United States, Italy and Spain gave samples during acute or convalescent COVID-19.

The sequenced sample consisted of PBMCs or T cells enriched from blood (not recorded which). The sequence derives from a woman aged 55-70 years in a cohort exposed to, infected with or recovered from COVID-19 (not recorded which). The rearrangement links TRBV27 to TRBJ1-4; 9 nucleotides match TRBD1. This CDR3 reads CASSPTRDRVFPRNEKLFF. As DNA, the CDR3 is TGTGCCAGCAGTCCGACTCGGGACAGGGTTTTCCCCCGCAATGAAAAACTGTTTTTT.